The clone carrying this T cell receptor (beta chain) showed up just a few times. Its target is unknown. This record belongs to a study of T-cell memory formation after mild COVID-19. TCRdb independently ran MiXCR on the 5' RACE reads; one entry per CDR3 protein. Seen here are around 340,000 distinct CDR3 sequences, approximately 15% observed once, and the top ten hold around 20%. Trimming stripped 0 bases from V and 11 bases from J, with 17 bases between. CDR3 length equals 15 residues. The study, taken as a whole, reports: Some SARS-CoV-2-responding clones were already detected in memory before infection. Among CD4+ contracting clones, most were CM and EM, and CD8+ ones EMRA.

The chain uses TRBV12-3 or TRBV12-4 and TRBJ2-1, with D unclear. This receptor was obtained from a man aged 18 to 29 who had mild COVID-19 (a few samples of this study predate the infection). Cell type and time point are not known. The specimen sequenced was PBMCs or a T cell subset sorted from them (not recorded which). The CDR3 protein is CASSLADRRLTQQFF. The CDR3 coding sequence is TGTGCCAGCAGTTTAGCCGACCGAAGACTGACGCAGCAGTTCTTC.